These T cell receptor beta chains were read from a single sample in a study of blood T cell repertoires in COVID-19. The protocol was immunoSEQ multiplex PCR, while the TCRdb copy is restricted to in-frame clones and leaves out a portion. The repertoire holds 30,000 or so clones, 65% to 90% seen once, with more than 7.5% in the top ten. Source material: peripheral blood. These receptors were taken from an elderly man with active COVID-19. Each CDR3 is given without its conserved first and last residue.

CDR3 length,V gene,J gene,CDR3 protein
11,TRBV19,TRBJ2-7,ASSKHFSGEQY
12,TRBV27,TRBJ1-5,ASSPQGRDQPQH
13,TRBV5-1,TRBJ1-5,ASSLAGYSNQPQH
14,TRBV19,TRBJ2-2,ATRTSGGAITGELF
12,TRBV4-1,TRBJ2-5,ASSQSLAGTTQY
12,TRBV5-4,TRBJ1-2,ASSLTGAAYGYT
10,TRBV29-1,TRBJ2-7,SVGGRAYEQY
12,TRBV29-1,TRBJ2-5,SVVAARQQETQY
11,TRBV12-3/TRBV12-4,TRBJ1-2,ASSPTGFYGYT
12,TRBV18,TRBJ1-1,ASSPSRENTEAF
12,TRBV11-1,TRBJ1-2,ASSTTGHNYGYT
14,TRBV15,TRBJ1-3,ATSRGAGAPGNTIY
11,TRBV19,TRBJ2-7,ASSSGGDYEQY
12,TRBV24-1,TRBJ2-2,ATSDMTGIGELF
13,TRBV7-2,TRBJ1-1,ASSLAIGGWTEAF
19,TRBV4-3,TRBJ2-7,ASSPHCLVAGGPRISYEQY
15,TRBV7-6,TRBJ2-5,ASSYLGTSGGGETQY
11,TRBV5-5,TRBJ1-2,ASSLTGQGTNT
16,TRBV19,TRBJ1-1,ASSIVHAGGAVNTEAF
12,TRBV5-1,TRBJ2-7,ASSLQGFSYEQY
14,TRBV5-4,TRBJ1-6,ASSPRDRVDNSPLH
12,TRBV19,TRBJ1-1,ASGVRGGYTEAF
15,TRBV23-1,TRBJ1-2,ASSHKLGRDRFYGYT
15,TRBV19,TRBJ2-1,ASRTRPGLGGYNEQF
10,TRBV7-8,TRBJ2-3,ASSPGIDTQY
13,TRBV27,TRBJ2-7,ASRERGGSLWEQY
12,TRBV7-8,TRBJ1-5,ASSLSDGGTPQH
12,TRBV6-6,TRBJ1-3,ASSYQGSGNTIY
15,TRBV5-1,TRBJ2-3,ASSTGRLAGGADTQY
13,TRBV18,TRBJ2-7,ASSRPEGTGYEQY
14,TRBV7-9,TRBJ1-6,ASSPRLTGPVSPLH
11,TRBV28,TRBJ2-7,ASNYASSYEQY
12,TRBV7-2,TRBJ2-5,ASSSSRGGETQY
12,TRBV3-1/TRBV3-2,TRBJ1-2,ASSQVGGGTGYT
12,TRBV5-1,TRBJ2-7,ASSSGTASYEQY
12,TRBV5-6,TRBJ2-5,ASSSTGSQETQY
10,TRBV2,TRBJ1-4,ASRDWTPKLF
12,TRBV5-1,TRBJ1-1,ASSLQTSGTEAF
16,TRBV5-8,TRBJ2-1,ASSEGTGGPKDYNEQF
12,TRBV14,TRBJ1-3,ASSSGSSGNTIY
14,TRBV5-4,TRBJ2-1,ASSLADGGAYNEQF